A single sample gave rise to the 25 T cell receptor beta chains below, sequenced in a study of blood T cells in healthy people across ages. A second about 7 to 12 cycle PCR used barcoded and J-beta primers. TCRdb recomputed calls from the 5' RACE reads with MiXCR, one row per CDR3 protein. There are approximately 670,000 distinct CDR3 sequences in the sample; 35% to 50% occur only once, and around 30% lies in the top ten. The specimen was blood. The receptors shown here come from an elderly man in good health.

This chain connects TRBV6-2 or TRBV6-3 to TRBJ2-7, with TRBD2 matching 10 bases. The CDR3 contains 14 residues. V was pared by 11 bases and J by 0 bases, with 7 bases of the junction left unmatched. Germline assignment: CDR1 MNHEY and CDR2 SVGEGT. The CDR3 DNA reads TGTGCCGGTCGAACTAGCGGGGACTCCTACGAGCAGTACTTC. Translated: CAGRTSGDSYEQYF.

A few counts support this clonotype. This chain connects TRBV20-1 to TRBJ1-1, with a possible D match to TRBD1 (6 bases). This CDR3 has 14 amino acids. Germline V CDR1 and CDR2: DFQATT, SNEGSKA (reference sequence). V lost 6 bases and J 3 bases, leaving 17 bases between the germline ends. DNA of the CDR3: TGCAGTGCCTTCTCAGGGGAAGGTGACACTGAAGCTTTCTTT. It yields the protein CSAFSGEGDTEAFF.

V is TRBV20-1 and J is TRBJ2-7; D gene unclear. CDR3 length: 15 amino acids. CDR1 is DFQATT, CDR2 SNEGSKA, per germline (reference sequence). V was pared by 1 base and J by 1 base, with 14 bases between. The CDR3 protein is CSARVSLFSSYEQYF. The CDR3 nucleotides are TGCAGTGCTAGAGTCAGCCTCTTCTCTTCCTACGAGCAGTACTTC.

The chain employs TRBV6-2 or TRBV6-3 and TRBJ2-1; D is perhaps TRBD1 (5 bases). CDR1 and CDR2 from the germline V gene are MNHEY and SVGEGT. The ends were cut back, 5 bases at V and 6 bases at J, with 14 bases in the middle. The CDR3 covers 14 residues. In DNA, the CDR3 is TGTGCCAGCAGTCCGGACATTTCGAGCAATGAGCAGTTCTTC. Its translation is CASSPDISSNEQFF.

This clonotype showed up just a few times. This chain connects TRBV5-5 to TRBJ2-1; no clear D gene. CDR1 SGHKS and CDR2 YYEKEE come from the germline V gene (reference sequence). The V and J ends lost 0 bases and 3 bases respectively, with 13 bases between them. The CDR3 totals 16 residues. CDR3: CASSLESWGGYNEQFF. In DNA, the CDR3 is TGTGCCAGCAGCTTGGAATCGTGGGGTGGCTACAATGAGCAGTTCTTC.

This clonotype was seen at least ten times. The chain links TRBV7-9 to TRBJ2-1; tentative D call: TRBD2 (5 bases). CDR3 length: 15 amino acids. Germline CDR1 and CDR2: SEHNR and FQNEAQ (reference sequence). V shed 3 bases and J shed 7 bases, with 16 bases lying between them. The CDR3 DNA sequence: TGTGCCAGCAGCTTCTTCGAGGGAGCAAGGAATGAGCAGTTCTTC. Protein sequence: CASSFFEGARNEQFF.

The sample holds a few counts of this clonotype. The rearrangement uses TRBV20-1 and TRBJ2-1; D unclear. Trimming stripped 3 bases from V and 0 bases from J, with 6 bases between. The CDR3 contains 13 residues. Per the germline V gene, CDR1 is DFQATT and CDR2 is SNEGSKA (reference sequence). The CDR3 loop reads CSARIDSYNEQFF. The CDR3 nucleotides are TGCAGTGCTAGGATCGACTCCTACAATGAGCAGTTCTTC.

The chain is built from TRBV28 and TRBJ2-7; D may match TRBD1 or TRBD2 (5 bases each). Germline CDR1 and CDR2: MDHEN and SYDVKM. V lost 6 bases and J 7 bases, leaving 19 bases between the germline ends. The CDR3 covers 14 residues. CDR3 DNA sequence: TGTGCCAGCAGCCCTACGGGGCGGTACAATGAGCAGTACTTC. It translates to CASSPTGRYNEQYF.

This chain connects TRBV11-1 to TRBJ2-5; D may be TRBD1 (6 bases). V was clipped by 0 bases and J by 4 bases, with 12 bases between them. The CDR3 consists of 15 residues. Germline CDR1 reads SGHAT; CDR2 reads FQDESV (reference sequence). The chain's CDR3 is CASSLARTVLETQYF. CDR3 nucleotides: TGTGCCAGCAGCTTAGCGCGGACAGTTTTAGAGACCCAGTACTTC.

This clonotype has more than one count but fewer than ten. The chain carries TRBV29-1 and TRBJ1-2; the D gene is possibly TRBD1 (5 bases). Germline values: CDR1 SQVTM, CDR2 ANQGSEA. The CDR3 consists of 16 residues. Trimming left V 6 bases short and J 3 bases short, with 23 bases between. The CDR3 is CSVVPGPLPSDYGYTF. The CDR3 bases are TGCAGCGTCGTACCGGGACCTCTTCCCTCGGACTATGGCTACACCTTC.

The chain links TRBV20-1 to TRBJ2-6, with no clear D. The CDR3 runs to 14 residues. V was shortened by 3 bases and J by 2 bases, with 8 bases between the two germline ends. Germline V gene data show CDR1 as DFQATT and CDR2 as SNEGSKA (reference sequence). CDR3 nucleotide sequence: TGCAGTGCTAGCCCTAGAACTGGGGCCAACGTCCTGACTTTC. The encoded protein is CSASPRTGANVLTF.

The J gene is TRBJ1-3, the V gene TRBV18; D uncertain. Trimming took 0 bases from V and 1 from J, leaving 10 bases between them. Looked up from germline, CDR1 is KGHSH and CDR2 is LQKENI. This CDR3 spans 16 amino acids. CDR3 residues: CASSPPNSGSGNTIYF. The CDR3 region has the DNA TGTGCCAGCTCACCACCGAATTCCGGGTCTGGAAACACCATATATTTT.

This clonotype was observed a handful of times. The J gene is TRBJ2-3, the V gene TRBV20-1; D is possibly TRBD2 (6 bases). V lost 3 bases and J lost 2, with 15 bases in between. The CDR3 sequence is 15 residues long. CDR1 is DFQATT and CDR2 is SNEGSKA in the germline V gene (reference sequence). DNA of the CDR3: TGCAGTGCTAGTCATCGGGAGTTTTCCACAGATACGCAGTATTTT. This sequence encodes CSASHREFSTDTQYF.

The genes are TRBV7-2 and TRBJ2-3; D perhaps matches TRBD1 (6 bases). V was shortened by 0 bases and J by 6 bases, with 16 bases between the two germline ends. The CDR3 loop spans 16 amino acids. Germline CDR1 SGHTA, CDR2 FQGNSA. The CDR3 loop reads CASSLAARGARDTQYF. The CDR3 DNA reads as TGTGCCAGCAGCTTAGCCGCCAGGGGAGCCCGGGATACGCAGTATTTT.

This chain links TRBV28 with TRBJ2-1; TRBD1 aligns across 9 bases. The germline V gene has CDR1 MDHEN and CDR2 SYDVKM. The CDR3 contains 15 residues. Trimming removed 4 bases from V and 3 bases from J; junction bases left unmatched: 4. CDR3 sequence reads: CASSWGTGNYNEQFF. The CDR3 nucleotides read TGTGCCAGCAGTTGGGGGACAGGGAACTACAATGAGCAGTTCTTC.

V gene TRBV3-1 combines with J gene TRBJ1-4; D unresolved. Trimming took off 7 bases at V and 4 bases at J, with 7 bases between the two ends. This CDR3 has 12 residues. In germline, CDR1 is LGHDT, CDR2 YNNKEL (reference sequence). CDR3: CASNLLNEKLFF. Written as DNA, the CDR3 is TGTGCCAGCAACCTTCTTAATGAAAAACTGTTTTTT.

This chain uses TRBV20-1 with TRBJ1-2; 7 bases agree with TRBD1. From germline, CDR1 is DFQATT and CDR2 SNEGSKA (reference sequence). The CDR3 loop spans 15 amino acids. Germline trimming cut 2 bases from V and 4 bases from J; bases unmatched to any gene: 10. For the CDR3, the DNA is TGCAGTGCTAGACATTTAACAGGGGCCCTCTATGGCTACACCTTC. Translation gives CSARHLTGALYGYTF.

This rearrangement joins TRBV15 to TRBJ2-1; TRBD2 matches 7 bases. This CDR3 comprises 15 residues. In germline, CDR1 is LNHNV, CDR2 YYDKDF (reference sequence). V was pared by 4 bases and J by 4 bases, with 7 bases of the junction left unmatched. The CDR3 DNA reads TGTGCCACCAGCACGGGGGGTTTCGGATACAATGAGCAGTTCTTC. It yields the protein CATSTGGFGYNEQFF.

This clonotype was picked up a small number of times. The chain uses TRBV28 and TRBJ2-3; 12 bases map to TRBD2. The CDR3 has 19 residues. V was pared by 2 bases and J by 2 bases, with 11 bases of the junction left unmatched. Germline V gene lookup returns CDR1 MDHEN and CDR2 SYDVKM. The CDR3 sequence is CASSLMDASGRANTDTQYF. For the CDR3, the DNA is TGTGCCAGCAGTTTAATGGACGCTAGCGGGAGGGCGAACACAGATACGCAGTATTTT.

This sequence joins TRBV6-2 or TRBV6-3 and TRBJ2-6; 9 bases map to TRBD1. CDR3 length equals 18 residues. Germline CDR1 and CDR2: MNHEY and SVGEGT. The J segment lost 0 bases and the V segment lost 7 bases, leaving 10 bases of the junction unmatched. The DNA for the CDR3 is TGTGCCAGCACGGTACAGGGACAGGGACCCTCTGGGGCCAACGTCCTGACTTTC. Amino acids: CASTVQGQGPSGANVLTF.

This sequence joins TRBV3-1 and TRBJ2-5; 8 bases match TRBD2. Matching the DNA end better, TRBJ2-7 makes the J call doubtful. Looked up from germline, CDR1 is LGHDT and CDR2 is YNNKEL (reference sequence). The CDR3 is 16 amino acids. The CDR3 reads CASSQGPAGDGYEQYF. Here the CDR3 DNA reads TGTGCCAGCAGCCAAGGCCCAGCGGGAGACGGGTACGAGCAGTACTTC.

This clonotype showed up many times. The gene calls are TRBV3-1 and TRBJ2-5; D may be TRBD2 (6 bases). Germline V lookup: CDR1 LGHDT, CDR2 YNNKEL (reference sequence). The CDR3 runs to 16 residues. V was cut by 4 bases and J by 0 bases, with 15 bases left in between. CDR3 protein: CASSPRSGGDQETQYF. DNA of the CDR3: TGTGCCAGCAGCCCACGATCTGGCGGGGACCAAGAGACCCAGTACTTC.

The chain recombines TRBV6-2 or TRBV6-3 with TRBJ2-1; D call uncertain. CDR3 size: 14 residues. From germline, CDR1 is MNHEY and CDR2 SVGEGT. V was trimmed by 5 bases and J by 1 base, leaving 9 bases between them. The CDR3, as DNA: TGTGCCAGCAGTAACGATAGATCCTACAATGAGCAGTTCTTC. Its translation: CASSNDRSYNEQFF.

The chain combines TRBV2 with TRBJ2-4; TRBD1 aligns across 7 bases. The germline V gene encodes CDR1 SNHLY and CDR2 FYNNEI. J lost 6 bases, V lost 9 bases, and 5 bases had no gene match. The CDR3 runs to 12 residues. The CDR3 protein is CASRQGGNIQYF. The DNA for the CDR3 is TGTGCCAGTAGACAGGGCGGAAACATTCAGTACTTC. Complete variable domain (other parts from reference TRBV2 and TRBJ2-4): EPEVTQTPSHQVTQMGQEVILRCVPISNHLYFYWYRQILGQKVEFLVSFYNNEISEKSEIFDDQFSVERPDGSNFTLKIRSTKLEDSAMYFCASRQGGNIQYFGAGTRLSVL.

This clonotype showed up just a few times. The J gene is TRBJ1-1, the V gene TRBV29-1, with D uncertain. Germline V lookup: CDR1 SQVTM, CDR2 ANQGSEA. V gave up 7 bases and J gave up 2 bases, with 20 bases separating them. The CDR3 has 15 residues. The CDR3 reads CSAKRLQRYNTEAFF. The CDR3 DNA sequence: TGCAGCGCAAAGAGATTACAGAGATATAACACTGAAGCTTTCTTT.